Following are 2 T cell receptor beta chains from one sample sequenced in a study of vaccination and CD4 T cells after COVID-19. These TCRs are of unknown antigen specificity. Treatment here: approximately 9-day PBMC culture with coronavirus spike peptide pools or control peptides (ViraFEST assay). Sequenced with the Oncomine TCR Beta short-read assay was DNA taken from cultured CD4+ T cells. TCRdb fed the PCR reads into MiXCR, producing one record per CDR3 protein. In the table there are 11,000 to 15,000 distinct CDR3 sequences, roughly 73% of which are singletons. Sequenced input: CD4+ T cells from blood, cultured in vitro. The receptors here all came from a human donor who had recovered from COVID-19.

This clonotype was counted between two and nine times. The chain has TRBV2 and TRBJ2-7, with 7 bases matching TRBD1. V was pared by 5 bases and J by 3 bases, with 13 bases of the junction left unmatched. This CDR3 is built from 16 residues. Looked up from germline, CDR1 is SNHLY and CDR2 is FYNNEI. The CDR3 nucleotides read TGTGCCAGCAGTTTACCACCGGGACAGCCCCTCTACGAGCAGTACTTC. This translates into CASSLPPGQPLYEQYF.

In this sample, this clonotype turned up a few times. V is TRBV7-2 and J is TRBJ1-5, with a weak D call TRBD1 (5 bases). The CDR3 has 15 amino acids. In germline, CDR1 is SGHTA, CDR2 FQGNSA. Between the trimmed V and J ends, which lost 1 base and 3 bases, there was a span of 10 bases. CDR3 sequence: CASSLVSGFNQPQHF. CDR3 bases: TGTGCCAGCAGCTTAGTGTCAGGGTTCAATCAGCCCCAGCATTTT.